This T cell receptor beta chain emerged from a study of spatial heterogeneity in lung cancer. Study-wide context: Raw sequencing reads included, on average, more than 9.5 appearances of each unique TCR and UMI combination.

This clonotype was recorded at least ten times. Every TCR cDNA molecule bore its own unique molecular identifier. TCRdb redid the calling of the 5' RACE reads with MiXCR, one entry per CDR3 protein. The repertoire holds 30,000 to 45,000 distinct CDR3 sequences, with 7.5% as singletons. The CDR3 totals 14 residues. Per germline, CDR1 SEHNR and CDR2 FQNEAQ (reference sequence). The ends were cut back, 3 bases at V and 2 bases at J, with 11 bases in the middle. Specified time point: sample taken at primary tumor resection. Unsorted samples of tumor, nontumor lung or frozen PBMC had their whole RNA sequenced. There were roughly 78 donors, all of them untreated patients with early-stage non-small cell lung cancer.

The chain employs TRBV7-9 and TRBJ2-7; tentatively, D is TRBD2 (6 bases). The receptor's source is a male donor with early-stage non-small cell lung cancer. This sample comprised PBMCs, obtained at surgery. The CDR3 reads CASSFGGDPYEQYF. The CDR3 DNA reads TGTGCCAGCAGCTTTGGCGGGGACCCCTACGAGCAGTACTTC.